The clone carrying this TCR beta chain was counted a single time. Its antigen remains unidentified. The data originate from a study of cytomegalovirus exposure and HLA in healthy donors. PCR amplification relied on 60 Vbeta primers (plus 13 Jbeta primers). Measured with immunoSEQ multiplex PCR; TCRdb has only the in-frame clones, and not every one. The data contain 150,000 to 180,000 clones, over 70% of them singletons. The CDR3 sequence is 14 residues long. V was cut by 7 bases and J by 5 bases, with 15 bases left in between. Germline assignment: CDR1 SGHRS and CDR2 YFSETQ. Notes on the study in general: Looking again later, the authors saw that most CMV-associated TCR beta chains seemed HLA-restricted.

The TCR comes from a man aged 25 to 40 in good health and CMV-seronegative. The chain has TRBV5-1 and TRBJ1-4, with D maybe TRBD1 (5 bases). The sample comprised PBMCs. CDR3: CASRGGTINEKLFF. The CDR3 nucleotides are TGCGCCAGCCGCGGGGGAACAATAAATGAAAAACTGTTTTTT.